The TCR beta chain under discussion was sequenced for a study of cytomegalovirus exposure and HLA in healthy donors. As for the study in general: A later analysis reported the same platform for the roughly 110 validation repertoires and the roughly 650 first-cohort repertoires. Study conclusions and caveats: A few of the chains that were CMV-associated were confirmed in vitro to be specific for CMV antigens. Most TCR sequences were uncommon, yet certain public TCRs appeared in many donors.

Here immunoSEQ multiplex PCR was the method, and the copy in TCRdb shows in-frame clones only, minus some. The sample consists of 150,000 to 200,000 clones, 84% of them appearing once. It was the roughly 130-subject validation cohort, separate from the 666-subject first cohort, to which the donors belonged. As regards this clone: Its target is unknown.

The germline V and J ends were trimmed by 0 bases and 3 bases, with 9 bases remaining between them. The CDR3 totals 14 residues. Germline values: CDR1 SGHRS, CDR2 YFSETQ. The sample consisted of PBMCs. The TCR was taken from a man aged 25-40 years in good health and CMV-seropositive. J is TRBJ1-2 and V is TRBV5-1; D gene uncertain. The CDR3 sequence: CASSLAGIYYGYTF. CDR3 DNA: TGCGCCAGCAGCTTGGCCGGGATATACTATGGCTACACCTTC.